This is a list of T cell receptor beta chains from one sample in a study of blood T cell repertoires in COVID-19. Some clones are missing from TCRdb's copy, which holds only in-frame ones; the method was immunoSEQ multiplex PCR. The sample yields some 450,000 clones, about nine tenths seen once. Sequencing used peripheral blood. These receptors were collected from a woman between 45 and 60 years old with COVID-19, enrolled during active disease. Both conserved end residues are part of each CDR3. A D gene is named only where the DNA matches it firmly. Size is omitted from some rows. Given values are once, few, many or a class for expanded clones.

V	J	D	size	CDR3	DNA
TRBV18	TRBJ2-2	NA	NA	CASSPPRFTGELFF	TGTGCCAGCTCACCACCCAGATTCACCGGGGAGCTGTTTTTT
TRBV5-5	TRBJ2-7	TRBD2	NA	CASSLGLAGSYEQYF	TGTGCCAGCAGCTTGGGGCTAGCGGGCTCCTACGAGCAGTACTTC
TRBV7-2	TRBJ2-3	TRBD1	NA	CASSSTRKGAFTDTQYF	TGTGCCAGCAGCTCCACCCGGAAGGGGGCATTTACAGATACGCAGTATTTT
TRBV9	TRBJ1-1	NA	NA	CASSVTGISGEAFF	TGTGCCAGCAGCGTAACAGGGATTTCGGGAGAAGCTTTCTTT
TRBV3-1/TRBV3-2	TRBJ2-7	NA	NA	CASSRGSVGSYEQYF	TGTGCCAGCAGCCGCGGTTCTGTGGGCTCCTACGAGCAGTACTTC
TRBV5-4	TRBJ1-1	TRBD1	few	CASSFLRYRGQNTEAFF	TGTGCCAGCAGCTTTCTACGCTACAGGGGCCAGAACACTGAAGCTTTCTTT
TRBV11-2	TRBJ2-2	TRBD1	NA	CASSFIGQAPTGELFF	TGTGCCAGCAGCTTCATCGGACAGGCCCCCACCGGGGAGCTGTTTTTT
TRBV29-1	TRBJ1-2	TRBD1	NA	CSVGGQEHGYTF	TGCAGCGTTGGGGGACAGGAGCACGGCTACACCTTC
TRBV18	TRBJ1-1	NA	NA	CASSPGQNTEAFF	TGTGCCAGCTCACCGGGGCAGAACACTGAAGCTTTCTTT
TRBV30	TRBJ1-1	TRBD1	NA	CAWSGGLDTEAFF	TGTGCCTGGTCAGGGGGCTTGGACACTGAAGCTTTCTTT
TRBV6-5	TRBJ1-5	NA	NA	CASTGRADNQPQHF	TGTGCCAGCACCGGGCGGGCGGACAATCAGCCCCAGCATTTT
TRBV7-9	TRBJ2-1	NA	NA	CASSPFPYNEQFF	TGTGCCAGCAGCCCCTTTCCCTACAATGAGCAGTTCTTC
TRBV9	TRBJ2-1	TRBD2	NA	CASSQRAGGYNEQFF	TGTGCCAGCAGCCAAAGAGCGGGGGGTTACAATGAGCAGTTCTTC
TRBV4-2	TRBJ2-5	NA	NA	CASNSLGEVGETQYF	TGTGCCAGCAACTCTCTGGGGGAGGTAGGCGAGACCCAGTACTTC
TRBV5-4	TRBJ2-5	TRBD1	NA	CASSLRTGVQETQYF	TGTGCCAGCAGCTTGCGGACAGGCGTACAAGAGACCCAGTACTTC
TRBV5-6	TRBJ2-1	TRBD2	NA	CASSALGLAGYNEQFF	TGTGCCAGCAGCGCACTAGGACTAGCGGGTTACAATGAGCAGTTCTTC
TRBV2	TRBJ2-7	TRBD2	NA	CASSHLAGASYEQYF	TGTGCCAGCAGTCATTTAGCGGGGGCCTCCTACGAGCAGTACTTC
TRBV4-1	TRBJ2-7	NA	NA	CASSQVDRSYEQYF	TGCGCCAGCAGCCAAGTTGACAGATCCTACGAGCAGTACTTC
TRBV2	TRBJ2-5	NA	NA	CASSQGWDQETQYF	TGTGCCAGTTCACAGGGATGGGACCAAGAGACCCAGTACTTC
TRBV30	TRBJ2-7	TRBD2	few	CAWAPRGGSYEQYF	TGTGCCTGGGCACCGCGGGGGGGCTCCTACGAGCAGTACTTC
TRBV10-1	TRBJ1-1	TRBD1	NA	CASSESFTFGTANTEAFF	TGCGCCAGCAGTGAGTCTTTTACTTTTGGGACAGCGAACACTGAAGCTTTCTTT
TRBV5-6	TRBJ1-6	TRBD1	NA	CASSHRGKNSPLHF	TGTGCCAGCAGTCACAGGGGGAAGAATTCACCCCTCCACTTT
TRBV6-1	TRBJ1-2	NA	NA	CASSWGEGDGYTF	TGTGCCAGCAGTTGGGGTGAGGGGGATGGCTACACCTTC
TRBV13	TRBJ1-1	TRBD1	NA	CASSPQQGRTEAFF	TGTGCCAGCAGCCCACAACAGGGGCGGACTGAAGCTTTCTTT
TRBV10-3	TRBJ2-2	NA	NA	CAISESGGELFF	TGTGCCATCAGTGAGTCCGGCGGGGAGCTGTTTTTT
TRBV12-3/TRBV12-4	TRBJ1-1	NA	NA	CAAGLSNTEAFF	TGTGCCGCCGGTCTCTCGAACACTGAAGCTTTCTTT
TRBV9	TRBJ2-7	NA	NA	CASSDTGSYEQYF	TGTGCCAGCAGCGACACGGGCTCCTACGAGCAGTACTTC
TRBV7-9	TRBJ2-3	NA	NA	CASSLGATQYF	TGTGCCAGCAGCTTAGGAGCTACGCAGTATTTT
TRBV3-1/TRBV3-2	TRBJ1-2	NA	NA	CASSQDLAEAWGYTF	TGTGCCAGCAGCCAAGATCTGGCCGAGGCTTGGGGCTACACCTTC
TRBV6-1	TRBJ1-2	TRBD1	NA	CASSSRGQWTF	TGTGCCAGCAGTTCCAGGGGGCAGTGGACCTTC
TRBV4-1	TRBJ2-7	NA	NA	CASSQVGAATSYEQYF	TGCGCCAGCAGCCAAGTAGGAGCGGCGACCTCCTACGAGCAGTACTTC
TRBV6-5	TRBJ1-6	TRBD1	NA	CASGPPGQGWSPLHF	TGTGCCAGCGGACCCCCGGGACAGGGATGGTCACCCCTCCACTTT
TRBV5-5	TRBJ2-3	NA	NA	CASSLVADTDTQYF	TGTGCCAGCAGCTTGGTGGCAGACACAGATACGCAGTATTTT
TRBV24-1	TRBJ2-2	TRBD1	NA	CATSEDRGAGELFF	TGTGCCACCAGTGAAGACAGGGGCGCCGGGGAGCTGTTTTTT
TRBV11-2	TRBJ2-7	NA	NA	CASSLELGEQYF	TGTGCCAGCAGCTTAGAACTCGGCGAGCAGTACTTC
TRBV3-1/TRBV3-2	TRBJ2-2	NA	NA	CASSRDRNTGELFF	TGTGCCAGCAGTCGCGATCGGAACACCGGGGAGCTGTTTTTT
TRBV18	TRBJ2-1	NA	once	CASSTGQMNNEQFF	TGTGCCAGCTCTACAGGGCAGATGAACAATGAGCAGTTCTTC